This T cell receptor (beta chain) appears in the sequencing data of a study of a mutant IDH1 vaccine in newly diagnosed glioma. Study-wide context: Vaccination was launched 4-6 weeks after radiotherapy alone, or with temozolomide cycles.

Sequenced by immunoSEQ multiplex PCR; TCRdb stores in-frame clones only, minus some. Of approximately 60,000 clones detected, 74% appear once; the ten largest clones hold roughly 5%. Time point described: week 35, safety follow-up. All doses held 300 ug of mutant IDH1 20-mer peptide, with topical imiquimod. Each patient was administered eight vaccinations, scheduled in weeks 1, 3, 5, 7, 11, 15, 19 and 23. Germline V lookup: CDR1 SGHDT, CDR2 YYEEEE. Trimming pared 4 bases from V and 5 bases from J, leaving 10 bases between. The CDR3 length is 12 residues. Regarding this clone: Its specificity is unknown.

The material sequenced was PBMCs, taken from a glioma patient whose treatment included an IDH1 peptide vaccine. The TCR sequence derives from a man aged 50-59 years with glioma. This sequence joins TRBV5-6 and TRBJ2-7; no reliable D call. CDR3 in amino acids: CASSPEVHEQYF. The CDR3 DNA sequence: TGTGCCAGCAGCCCAGAGGTGCACGAGCAGTACTTC. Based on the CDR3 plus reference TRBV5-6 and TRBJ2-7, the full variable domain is DAGVTQSPTHLIKTRGQQVTLRCSPKSGHDTVSWYQQALGQGPQFIFQYYEEEERQRGNFPDRFSGHQFPNYSSELNVNALLLGDSALYLCASSPEVHEQYFGPGTRLTVT.